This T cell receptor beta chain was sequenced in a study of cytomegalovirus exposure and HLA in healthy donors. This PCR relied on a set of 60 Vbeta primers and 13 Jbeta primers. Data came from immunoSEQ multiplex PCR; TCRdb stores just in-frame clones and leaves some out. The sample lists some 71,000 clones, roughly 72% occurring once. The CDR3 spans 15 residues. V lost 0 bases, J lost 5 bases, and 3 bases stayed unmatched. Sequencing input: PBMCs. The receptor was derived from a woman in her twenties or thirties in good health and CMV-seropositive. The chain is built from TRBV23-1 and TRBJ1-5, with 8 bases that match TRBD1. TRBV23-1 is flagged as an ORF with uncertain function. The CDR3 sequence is CASSQSPRGHQPQHF. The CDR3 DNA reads TGCGCCAGCAGTCAATCCCCCAGGGGGCATCAGCCCCAGCATTTT.